The 19 T cell receptor beta chains presented below share a single source sample, sequenced in a study of shared T cell receptors in the human thymus. Measured with immunoSEQ multiplex PCR; TCRdb has only the in-frame clones, and not every one. The sample includes 600,000 or so clones, around 87% of them seen just once. This same sample was also part of a study on human thymus T cells.

Sequencing was carried out using thymocytes. Receptors were obtained from a boy in the first two years of life with a congenital heart defect.

In regard to this clone: One junction end disagrees with the germline gene, perhaps due to a read error. The chain links TRBV4-3 to TRBJ1-2, with a possible D match to TRBD1 (5 bases). This CDR3 is 17 amino acids long. CDR1 and CDR2 (germline): LGHNA, YSLEER. The CDR3, as DNA: TGCGCCAGCAGCCAAACGGACCCCCCAGGGAGGAACTATGGCTACCCCTTC. Protein: CASSQTDPPGRNYGYPF.

V usage is TRBV5-4 and J usage is TRBJ2-1; 8 positions agree with TRBD2. The CDR3 totals 16 residues. The V gene's germline CDR1 is SGHNT and CDR2 YYREEE (reference sequence). J gave up 4 bases and V 4 bases, and 10 bases lay outside the gene matches. The CDR3 DNA reads TGTGCCAGCAGCCGGAACCGGGAGGGCCAGTACAATGAGCAGTTCTTC. Translation: CASSRNREGQYNEQFF.

This chain uses TRBV28 with TRBJ1-4, with D unresolved. Trimming stripped 1 base from V and 6 bases from J, with 3 bases between. Per the germline V gene, CDR1 is MDHEN and CDR2 is SYDVKM. The CDR3 spans 12 residues. For the CDR3, the DNA is TGTGCCAGCAGTTTATCTCATGAAAAACTGTTTTTT. Translated: CASSLSHEKLFF.

The chain joins TRBV28 to TRBJ2-3; TRBD1 matches 8 bases. CDR3 length equals 11 residues. From germline, CDR1 is MDHEN and CDR2 SYDVKM. The CDR3 bases are TGTGTCGCGACAGGGGCAGATACGCAGTATTTT. Translating gives CVATGADTQYF.

V gene TRBV10-2 combines with J gene TRBJ2-1, with 11 bases lining up with TRBD2. Germline loops: CDR1 WSHSY, CDR2 SAAADI. The junction had 4 bases not matched to a gene; V was cut back by 8 bases and J by 7 bases. CDR3 size: 13 residues. The CDR3 DNA is TGCGCCAGCCGACTAGCGGGAACGAATGAGCAGTTCTTC. Translating gives CASRLAGTNEQFF.

V usage is TRBV5-1 and J usage is TRBJ2-3, with TRBD1 matching 9 bases. The CDR3 is 16 amino acids. The germline V gene has CDR1 SGHRS and CDR2 YFSETQ. Losses at the gene ends were 4 bases for V and 0 bases for J; bases not matched to a gene: 6. In nucleotides, the CDR3 is TGCGCCAGCAGCCCATGGACAGGGGAGAGCACAGATACGCAGTATTTT. It yields the protein CASSPWTGESTDTQYF.

The chain is built from TRBV5-6 and TRBJ2-3; 8 positions match TRBD1. The J segment lost 1 base and the V segment lost 4 bases, leaving 5 bases of the junction unmatched. Germline CDR1 is SGHDT and CDR2 is YYEEEE. CDR3 length: 15 residues. The CDR3 bases are TGTGCCAGCAGCCCAGGGGGCGGCGGCACAGATACGCAGTATTTT. This gives the protein CASSPGGGGTDTQYF. Full variable domain (rest looked up from reference TRBV5-6 and TRBJ2-3): DAGVTQSPTHLIKTRGQQVTLRCSPKSGHDTVSWYQQALGQGPQFIFQYYEEEERQRGNFPDRFSGHQFPNYSSELNVNALLLGDSALYLCASSPGGGGTDTQYFGPGTRLTVL.

In its sample, this clone was seen once. The chain employs TRBV6-1 and TRBJ1-5; D is ambiguous. Trimming shortened V by 7 bases and J by 6 bases, and 13 bases separated the two germline ends. The CDR3 runs 13 residues. From germline, CDR1 is MNHNS and CDR2 SASEGT. CDR3 in DNA: TGTGCCAGCACAGGAGGCACGGGTCAGCCCCAGCATTTT. Its translation: CASTGGTGQPQHF.

The rearrangement links TRBV6-1 to TRBJ2-7, with D perhaps TRBD1 (6 bases). The CDR3 is made up of 15 amino acids. Between the trimmed V and J ends, which lost 8 bases and 0 bases, there was a span of 17 bases. CDR1 is MNHNS, CDR2 SASEGT, per germline. The CDR3 DNA reads TGTGCCAGCTGCTGGACAGATAGGAGCTCCTACGAGCAGTACTTC. Translation: CASCWTDRSSYEQYF.

This chain uses TRBV7-2 with TRBJ2-5; 10 bases match TRBD2. V shed 4 bases, J shed 0 bases, and the junction held 11 bases outside the gene matches. CDR1 is SGHTA, CDR2 FQGNSA, per germline. The CDR3 has 18 amino acids. Written as DNA, the CDR3 is TGTGCCAGCAGCTCCCCGGGACTAGCGAATACCCACCAAGAGACCCAGTACTTC. It translates to CASSSPGLANTHQETQYF.

The V call is TRBV6-1, the J call TRBJ1-3; TRBD1 matches 11 bases. This CDR3 comprises 15 residues. Germline V lookup: CDR1 MNHNS, CDR2 SASEGT. V shed 6 bases and J 4 bases; nucleotides not matched to a gene: 5. The CDR3 protein is CASRDRDRGGNTIYF. The CDR3 bases are TGTGCCAGCAGGGACCGGGACAGGGGGGGAAACACCATATATTTT.

The chain is built from TRBV9 and TRBJ2-1; D is uncertain. V lost 1 base and J 9 bases, leaving 8 bases between the germline ends. Germline V lookup: CDR1 SGDLS, CDR2 YYNGEE. The CDR3 consists of 12 residues. This CDR3 reads CASSVPRSEQFF. CDR3 coding DNA: TGTGCCAGCAGCGTACCGAGGAGTGAGCAGTTCTTC.

The chain employs TRBV5-8 and TRBJ1-2; D is unresolved. In germline, CDR1 is SGHTS, CDR2 YDEGEE. The CDR3 is 16 amino acids. With 5 bases removed from V and 0 bases from J, the gap between germline ends came to 17 bases. CDR3 sequence reads: CASSSPLCRANYGYTF. The CDR3 DNA reads TGTGCCAGCAGTTCCCCGCTTTGTCGAGCTAACTATGGCTACACCTTC.

The gene calls are TRBV19 and TRBJ1-5; D is ambiguous. Germline CDR1 reads LNHDA; CDR2 reads SQIVND (reference sequence). CDR3 length: 15 residues. Trimming removed 3 bases from V and 1 base from J, with 10 bases in between. The CDR3 sequence: CASSIAVWSNQPQHF. CDR3 coding DNA: TGTGCCAGTAGTATCGCGGTGTGGAGCAATCAGCCCCAGCATTTT.

V is TRBV27 and J is TRBJ2-2; TRBD1 aligns across 8 bases. Unmatched junction bases numbered 14, after V lost 6 bases and J lost 5 bases. Germline values: CDR1 MNHEY, CDR2 SMNVEV (reference sequence). This CDR3 region has 17 residues. CDR3 residues: CASSLGSQGGRTGELFF. The CDR3 nucleotides are TGTGCCAGCAGCTTAGGGTCACAGGGGGGCAGAACCGGGGAGCTGTTTTTT.

This chain uses TRBV11-2 with TRBJ1-4; 7 bases match TRBD1. CDR1 and CDR2 from the germline V gene are SGHAT and FQNNGV. The length of the CDR3 is 16 residues. After removal of 2 bases from V and 8 bases from J, the junction contained 11 bases not matched to a gene. CDR3 protein: CASSLRQGDSREKLFF. The CDR3 DNA sequence: TGTGCCAGCAGCTTAAGACAGGGCGATTCAAGGGAAAAACTGTTTTTT.

The V and J genes are TRBV7-2 and TRBJ2-5, with TRBD1 identical over 8 bases. The CDR3 is 14 residues long. Unmatched junction bases numbered 6, after V lost 5 bases and J lost 4 bases. The germline V gene encodes CDR1 SGHTA and CDR2 FQGNSA. CDR3 residues: CASSATGDIETQYF. Written as DNA, the CDR3 is TGTGCCAGCAGCGCGACAGGGGATATAGAGACCCAGTACTTC.

This clone was seen just once. The CDR3 DNA is TGCGCCAGCAGCCCCCGACCGGACAGGAAGGGAGGCAATGAGCAGTTCTTC. This encodes CASSPRPDRKGGNEQFF. This chain joins TRBV5-1 and TRBJ2-1, with a weak D call TRBD1 (7 bases). This CDR3 spans 17 amino acids. V was pared by 4 bases and J by 6 bases, with 23 bases between. Per the germline V gene, CDR1 is SGHRS and CDR2 is YFSETQ.

This clone has only a few counts. The chain employs TRBV7-4 and TRBJ1-2; TRBD1 agrees at 8 bases. V shed 5 bases and J 0 bases; nucleotides not matched to a gene: 2. Germline V gene lookup returns CDR1 SGHVT and CDR2 SQSDAQ. This CDR3 has 14 residues. CDR3 DNA: TGTGCCAGCAGCGGGGACAGGACTAACTATGGCTACACCTTC. Translating gives CASSGDRTNYGYTF.